Following are 29 T cell receptor beta chains from one sample sequenced in a study of T-cell memory formation after mild COVID-19. TCRdb ran MiXCR on the 5' RACE reads and lists one entry per CDR3 protein. The sample records about 600,000 distinct CDR3 sequences, less than 25% being singletons. The specimen was PBMCs or a T cell subset sorted from them (not recorded which). Receptors were obtained from an adult woman who had mild COVID-19 (a few samples of this study predate the infection). Cell type and time point are not known.

The DNA for the CDR3 is TGTGCCAGCAGCCACAGACTAGCGGGGAGCACAGATACGCAGTATTTT. This encodes CASSHRLAGSTDTQYF. This rearrangement joins TRBV7-2 to TRBJ2-3; 11 nucleotides align to TRBD2. Germline trimming cut 5 bases from V and 0 bases from J; bases unmatched to any gene: 4. The CDR3 is 16 amino acids. The germline V gene encodes CDR1 SGHTA and CDR2 FQGNSA.

This clonotype came up many times. This chain connects TRBV5-1 to TRBJ2-5; unclear D gene. Per the germline V gene, CDR1 is SGHRS and CDR2 is YFSETQ. V gave up 4 bases and J gave up 2 bases, with 12 bases separating them. This CDR3 is 14 amino acids long. The CDR3 loop is CASSPHLEQETQYF. The DNA for the CDR3 is TGCGCCAGCAGCCCCCATTTAGAACAAGAGACCCAGTACTTC.

A few counts support this clonotype. The genes are TRBV7-8 and TRBJ2-5; 11 bases are shared with TRBD1. The CDR3 contains 17 residues. V was pared by 5 bases and J by 3 bases, with 11 bases of the junction left unmatched. Germline CDR1 is SGHVS and CDR2 is FQNEAQ. In DNA, the CDR3 is TGTGCCAGCAGCGGACTCCGGGACAGGGGGATCGAAGAGACCCAGTACTTC. It yields the protein CASSGLRDRGIEETQYF.

The chain has TRBV5-1 and TRBJ2-1, with TRBD2 as a possible D gene (5 bases). Per the germline V gene, CDR1 is SGHRS and CDR2 is YFSETQ. Trimming pared 4 bases from V and 5 bases from J, leaving 16 bases between. There are 15 residues in the CDR3. The CDR3 nucleotides are TGCGCCAGCAGCCTCACGGGGTTTTCCCACAATGAGCAGTTCTTC. Translation gives CASSLTGFSHNEQFF.

This clonotype was counted between two and nine times. The rearrangement joins TRBV5-6 to TRBJ2-5, with D maybe TRBD1 (6 bases). V lost 0 bases and J 3 bases, leaving 9 bases between the germline ends. CDR1 is SGHDT, CDR2 YYEEEE, per germline. There are 14 residues in the CDR3. The CDR3 here is CASSLDRVEETQYF. The CDR3, as DNA: TGTGCCAGCAGCTTGGACAGGGTGGAAGAGACCCAGTACTTC.

The CDR3 here is CASSPGSGNEQYF. CDR3 coding DNA: TGTGCCAGCTCACCAGGTTCTGGGAACGAGCAGTACTTC. The chain combines TRBV18 with TRBJ2-7; no clear D. V was pared by 2 bases and J by 5 bases, with 10 bases between. The germline V gene has CDR1 KGHSH and CDR2 LQKENI. This CDR3 is built from 13 residues.

The rearrangement uses TRBV5-6 and TRBJ2-7; D uncertain. Germline V lookup: CDR1 SGHDT, CDR2 YYEEEE. This CDR3 is built from 11 residues. V was pared by 3 bases and J by 3 bases, with 4 bases between. CDR3 amino acids: CASSYDYEQYF. CDR3 DNA: TGTGCCAGCAGCTACGACTACGAGCAGTACTTC.

The chain is built from TRBV12-3 or TRBV12-4 and TRBJ2-2; D gene ambiguous. V shed 7 bases and J shed 0 bases, with 12 bases lying between them. This CDR3 spans 15 amino acids. The CDR3, as DNA: TGTGCCAGCACCCTTCTGGCGGCGAACACCGGGGAGCTGTTTTTT. As protein: CASTLLAANTGELFF.

This clonotype was observed a handful of times. J is TRBJ2-5 and V is TRBV15, with D unresolved. Trimming shortened V by 0 bases and J by 0 bases, and 8 bases separated the two germline ends. The CDR3 extends over 15 amino acids. The germline V gene has CDR1 LNHNV and CDR2 YYDKDF (reference sequence). The CDR3 protein is CATSRDLGYQETQYF. DNA for the CDR3: TGTGCCACCAGCAGAGATCTGGGGTACCAAGAGACCCAGTACTTC. The entire variable domain, with the rest obtained from reference TRBV15 and TRBJ2-5, is as follows: DAMVIQNPRYQVTQFGKPVTLSCSQTLNHNVMYWYQQKSSQAPKLLFHYYDKDFNNEADTPDNFQSRRPNTSFCFLDIRSPGLGDTAMYLCATSRDLGYQETQYFGPGTRLLVL.

The chain is built from TRBV24-1 and TRBJ2-5; D might be TRBD1 or TRBD2, each matching 5 bases. V was pared by 4 bases and J by 1 base, with 12 bases between. This CDR3 is 15 amino acids long. CDR1 is KGHDR and CDR2 is SFDVKD in the germline V gene. The chain's CDR3 is CATSESGTGQETQYF. DNA for the CDR3: TGTGCCACCAGTGAATCCGGGACGGGCCAAGAGACCCAGTACTTC.

This clonotype was counted between two and nine times. The J gene is TRBJ2-3, the V gene TRBV4-3, with D possibly being TRBD2 (5 bases). The CDR3 length is 18 residues. Germline V gene data show CDR1 as LGHNA and CDR2 as YSLEER. V was trimmed by 0 bases and J by 6 bases, leaving 22 bases between them. This CDR3 is CASSQEIAGWAGFDTQYF. CDR3 bases: TGCGCCAGCAGCCAAGAGATTGCGGGCTGGGCAGGCTTTGATACGCAGTATTTT.

This clonotype was counted at least ten times. The V and J genes are TRBV9 and TRBJ1-1, with 10 nucleotides matching TRBD1. The CDR3 extends over 14 amino acids. In germline, CDR1 is SGDLS, CDR2 YYNGEE. V shed 4 bases, J shed 4 bases, and the junction held 4 bases outside the gene matches. The CDR3 DNA reads TGTGCCAGCAGCTCGGGACAGGGGAGCACTGAAGCTTTCTTT. Protein sequence: CASSSGQGSTEAFF.

This clonotype was found a few times. As DNA, the CDR3 is TGTGCCAGCAGTGACAGGGGAAATACGCAGTATTTT. It is translated as CASSDRGNTQYF. V and J are TRBV6-2 or TRBV6-3 and TRBJ2-3, with TRBD1 identical over 8 bases. This CDR3 spans 12 amino acids. Germline V gene sequence: CDR1 MNHEY, CDR2 SVGEGT. The V segment lost 5 bases and the J segment 7 bases; nucleotides outside the gene matches: 2.

This clonotype was seen more than once but under ten times. This chain links TRBV7-9 with TRBJ1-6; TRBD1 matches at 8 bases. CDR1 is SEHNR, CDR2 FQNEAQ, per germline (reference sequence). This CDR3 is built from 15 residues. The trim removed 5 bases at V and 9 bases at J, leaving 9 bases unmatched. CDR3 sequence (DNA): TGTGCCAGCAGCAACCGACAGGGGTGGAGTTCACCCCTCCACTTT. It is translated as CASSNRQGWSSPLHF.

This clonotype was seen a handful of times. The V call is TRBV30, the J call TRBJ1-6; 7 bases map to TRBD1. Germline loops: CDR1 GTSNPN, CDR2 SVGIG (reference sequence). With 3 bases clipped from V and 10 bases from J, the junction kept 12 bases outside the gene matches. This CDR3 spans 15 amino acids. CDR3 DNA sequence: TGTGCCTGGAGGAGGGGGGACAGCCTTACCTCACCCCTCCACTTT. This gives the protein CAWRRGDSLTSPLHF.

A few counts support this clonotype. The chain is built from TRBV7-6 and TRBJ2-1, with a tentative D call TRBD1 (5 bases). V dropped 3 bases and J dropped 2 bases, with 11 bases sitting between them. The CDR3 is 15 amino acids. The germline V gene encodes CDR1 SGHVS and CDR2 FNYEAQ. DNA of the CDR3: TGTGCCAGCAGCTTGAGACAGCCTCCCTACAATGAGCAGTTCTTC. Its protein is CASSLRQPPYNEQFF.

The J gene is TRBJ2-1, the V gene TRBV5-1; D gene unclear. With 7 bases removed from V and 8 bases from J, the gap between germline ends came to 19 bases. The germline CDR1 and CDR2 sequences are SGHRS and YFSETQ. The CDR3 runs 14 residues. The CDR3 loop reads CASAKFPPRDEQFF. Written as DNA, the CDR3 is TGCGCCAGCGCGAAGTTCCCCCCCCGGGATGAGCAGTTCTTC.

This chain links TRBV28 with TRBJ1-3; no clear D. The length of the CDR3 is 17 residues. Trimming stripped 3 bases from V and 0 bases from J, with 15 bases between. Per germline, CDR1 MDHEN and CDR2 SYDVKM. The CDR3 DNA reads as TGTGCCAGCAGTTTGGTAAGGCAGCTGATCTCTGGAAACACCATATATTTT. As protein: CASSLVRQLISGNTIYF.

This clonotype was seen ten or more times. V is TRBV27 and J is TRBJ1-1, with D hard to call. Germline V gene sequence: CDR1 MNHEY, CDR2 SMNVEV (reference sequence). V was trimmed by 6 bases and J by 1 base, leaving 9 bases between them. The CDR3 consists of 13 residues. CDR3 region: CASSLTRNTEAFF. In DNA, the CDR3 is TGTGCCAGCAGCCTCACACGGAACACTGAAGCTTTCTTT.

This clonotype was seen a few times. The gene calls are TRBV7-2 and TRBJ2-7; no reliable D call. The CDR3 runs 11 residues. CDR1 is SGHTA and CDR2 is FQGNSA in the germline V gene. The V and J ends lost 6 bases and 7 bases respectively, with 10 bases between them. The CDR3 sequence is CASSSGREQYF. CDR3 sequence (DNA): TGTGCCAGCAGTTCTGGACGGGAGCAGTACTTC.

This clonotype appeared a few times. The chain joins TRBV5-1 to TRBJ2-2; TRBD1 matches 7 bases. CDR3 size: 14 residues. From germline, CDR1 is SGHRS and CDR2 YFSETQ. Losses at the gene ends were 4 bases for V and 6 bases for J; bases not matched to a gene: 6. CDR3 protein: CASSPTGTAGELFF. The CDR3 DNA is TGCGCCAGCAGCCCGACAGGGACGGCCGGGGAGCTGTTTTTT.

The chain is built from TRBV6-5 and TRBJ2-3; tentative D call: TRBD1 (5 bases). V lost 0 bases and J 12 bases, leaving 13 bases between the germline ends. The CDR3 length is 13 residues. Germline loops: CDR1 MNHEY, CDR2 SVGAGI. CDR3 bases: TGTGCCAGCAGTTACTCGATAACAGGAGCACAGTATTTT. It yields the protein CASSYSITGAQYF.

In DNA, the CDR3 is TGTGCCAGCAGCTGGACAGGGGTGGAGTTCTTC. It translates to CASSWTGVEFF. The V call is TRBV7-2, the J call TRBJ2-1, with 9 nucleotides matching TRBD1. Per the germline V gene, CDR1 is SGHTA and CDR2 is FQGNSA. The CDR3 has 11 amino acids. V lost 4 bases and J lost 14; bases outside the gene matches: 3.

The rearrangement links TRBV18 to TRBJ2-5, with D possibly being TRBD1 (5 bases). The CDR3 covers 15 residues. The germline V and J ends were trimmed by 7 bases and 1 base, with 16 bases remaining between them. Germline V gives CDR1 KGHSH, CDR2 LQKENI. The CDR3 nucleotides read TGTGCCAGCTTGGGCGAACGGACAATCCAAGAGACCCAGTACTTC. Translated: CASLGERTIQETQYF.

The rearrangement joins TRBV20-1 to TRBJ2-1, with 11 bases fitting TRBD2. CDR1 and CDR2 from the germline V gene are DFQATT and SNEGSKA (reference sequence). V was pared by 2 bases and J by 0 bases, with 9 bases of the junction left unmatched. The length of the CDR3 is 18 residues. This CDR3 reads CSARPTSGGDFSYNEQFF. CDR3 nucleotide sequence: TGCAGTGCTAGACCCACTAGCGGGGGCGACTTCTCCTACAATGAGCAGTTCTTC.

This clonotype was seen a handful of times. In DNA, the CDR3 is TGTGCCAGCAGTTTAGCGGAGGGGGTCGGTGGTTACTACGAGCAGTACTTC. Protein: CASSLAEGVGGYYEQYF. The rearrangement joins TRBV12-3 or TRBV12-4 to TRBJ2-7, with D possibly called TRBD1 or TRBD2 (6 bases each). The CDR3 totals 17 residues. Trimming removed 0 bases from V and 3 bases from J, with 18 bases in between.

This clonotype has only a few counts. The V and J genes are TRBV14 and TRBJ2-5; D is unresolved. The CDR3 length is 16 residues. Between the trimmed V and J ends, which lost 1 base and 0 bases, there was a span of 12 bases. Germline V lookup: CDR1 SGHDN, CDR2 FVKESK. The CDR3 DNA reads TGTGCCAGCAGCCAAGCCTCCTTGAACTACCAAGAGACCCAGTACTTC. Translating gives CASSQASLNYQETQYF. Looking up the rest from reference TRBV14 and TRBJ2-5 gives the full variable domain: EAGVTQFPSHSVIEKGQTVTLRCDPISGHDNLYWYRRVMGKEIKFLLHFVKESKQDESGMPNNRFLAERTGGTYSTLKVQPAELEDSGVYFCASSQASLNYQETQYFGPGTRLLVL.

The CDR3 DNA is TGTGCCAGCACCTGGACGGACTACTACGAGCAGTACTTC. Its protein product is CASTWTDYYEQYF. The chain recombines TRBV6-1 with TRBJ2-7; D might be TRBD2 (6 bases). V was cut by 7 bases and J by 3 bases, with 13 bases left in between. Germline CDR1 MNHNS, CDR2 SASEGT. The CDR3 contains 13 residues.

This clonotype was counted only a few times. The chain has TRBV7-9 and TRBJ2-1; 11 positions match TRBD2. The CDR3 has 18 residues. J was trimmed by 7 bases and V by 1 base; bases with no gene match: 12. Germline V CDR1 and CDR2: SEHNR, FQNEAQ (reference sequence). The CDR3 loop is CASSLVTSGNPAWNEQFF. CDR3 coding DNA: TGTGCCAGCAGCTTAGTGACTAGCGGGAACCCCGCGTGGAATGAGCAGTTCTTC.